These 10 T cell receptor beta chains originate from one sample sequenced in a study of regulatory dendritic cells for organ transplantation. TCRdb keeps only in-frame clones here, not all; method: immunoSEQ multiplex PCR. The sample has around 30,000 clones, roughly four fifths seen once. The material sequenced was naive CD4+ T cells from blood. The subset here: CD45RA+ naive T cells. All receptors come from a human donor in good health.

The gene calls are TRBV18 and TRBJ2-2; 7 bases line up with TRBD2. This CDR3 comprises 16 residues. Germline CDR1 reads KGHSH; CDR2 reads LQKENI. Trimming at V came to 2 bases and at J to 1 base, leaving 4 bases not matched to a gene. DNA for the CDR3: TGTGCCAGCTCACCATATCAGCGGGGGAACACCGGGGAGCTGTTTTTT. Translation: CASSPYQRGNTGELFF. Using reference TRBV18 and TRBJ2-2 for the parts outside the CDR3, the full variable domain is NAGVMQNPRHLVRRRGQEARLRCSPMKGHSHVYWYRQLPEEGLKFMVYLQKENIIDESGMPKERFSAEFPKEGPSILRIQQVVRGDSAAYFCASSPYQRGNTGELFFGEGSRLTVL.

V and J are TRBV5-1 and TRBJ2-1; TRBD2 agrees at 10 bases. CDR3 length: 18 amino acids. The V gene end was trimmed by 1 base and the J gene end by 2 bases; junction bases not matched to a gene: 9. CDR1 and CDR2 from the germline V gene are SGHRS and YFSETQ. The CDR3 here is CASSLFPSGGATYNEQFF. Here the CDR3 DNA reads TGCGCCAGCAGCTTGTTCCCCAGCGGGGGGGCTACCTACAATGAGCAGTTCTTC.

V and J are TRBV19 and TRBJ1-1; TRBD1 is a possible D gene (5 bases). This CDR3 is 14 amino acids long. CDR1 and CDR2 from the germline V gene are LNHDA and SQIVND (reference sequence). Trimming took off 3 bases at V and 6 bases at J, with 14 bases between the two ends. CDR3 sequence reads: CASSIGGVRAEAFF. For the CDR3, the DNA is TGTGCCAGTAGTATTGGAGGGGTTCGGGCTGAAGCTTTCTTT.

This clone was seen a few times. The rearrangement links TRBV5-1 to TRBJ1-2, with 8 bases identical to TRBD1. The germline CDR1 and CDR2 sequences are SGHRS and YFSETQ. This CDR3 comprises 14 residues. J lost 2 bases, V lost 0 bases, and 0 bases had no gene match. For the CDR3, the DNA is TGCGCCAGCAGCTTGGGGACAGGGAACTATGGCTACACCTTC. This gives the protein CASSLGTGNYGYTF.

The rearrangement joins TRBV4-1 to TRBJ2-2; 14 bases fit TRBD2. The V gene's germline CDR1 is MGHRA and CDR2 YSYEKL. Trimming at V came to 1 base and at J to 7 bases, leaving 2 bases not matched to a gene. This CDR3 region has 16 residues. The CDR3 reads CASSQAGLAGGGELFF. CDR3 sequence (DNA): TGCGCCAGCAGCCAAGCCGGACTAGCGGGGGGCGGGGAGCTGTTTTTT.

The chain links TRBV5-1 to TRBJ2-7; D may be TRBD2 (5 bases). Germline V gives CDR1 SGHRS, CDR2 YFSETQ. The CDR3 has 15 residues. Trimming took 2 bases from V and 4 from J, leaving 16 bases between them. CDR3 sequence reads: CASSFAATRDYEQYF. In DNA form, the CDR3 reads TGCGCCAGCAGCTTTGCCGCCACCCGGGATTACGAGCAGTACTTC.

As for this clone: Its ends do not fully match the called genes, so a read error is possible. The chain joins TRBV19 to TRBJ1-4, with 7 bases fitting TRBD1. The CDR3 length is 14 residues. Germline assignment: CDR1 LNHDA and CDR2 SQIVND (reference sequence). The CDR3 nucleotides read TGTGCCAGTCGTATGGGACAGCTTAATGAAAAACTGTTTTTT. This sequence encodes CASRMGQLNEKLFF.

V is TRBV4-2 and J is TRBJ1-2; no definite D call. This CDR3 contains 12 residues. Germline lookup yields CDR1 LGHNA and CDR2 YNFKEQ. Trimming left V 0 bases short and J 14 bases short, with 13 bases between. CDR3 bases: TGTGCCAGCAGCCAAGAGCAGCGGGCTAGAACCTTC. It translates to CASSQEQRARTF.

The V and J genes are TRBV2 and TRBJ2-1; D remains unclear. Germline V CDR1 and CDR2: SNHLY, FYNNEI. CDR3 size: 15 residues. V lost 5 bases to trimming and J lost 6 bases, with 17 bases between them. CDR3 in amino acids: CASSYGPTIGNEQFF. DNA of the CDR3: TGTGCCAGCAGTTACGGCCCCACTATCGGCAATGAGCAGTTCTTC.

The V gene is TRBV11-3, the J gene TRBJ2-7; TRBD1 might be the D (5 bases). V was shortened by 1 base and J by 3 bases, with 13 bases between the two germline ends. The CDR3 spans 15 residues. CDR1 is SGHNT and CDR2 is YENEEA in the germline V gene. CDR3 coding DNA: TGTGCCAGCAGCTTAGGTGGACAAGGAGACTACGAGCAGTACTTC. Its translation: CASSLGGQGDYEQYF.